The clone carrying this T cell receptor (beta chain) was seen only once. The protocol was immunoSEQ multiplex PCR, while the TCRdb copy is restricted to in-frame clones and leaves out a portion. This table holds under 300,000 clones, about 87% found once. The sample originates from a study of blood T cell repertoires in COVID-19. Overall study context: Acute and convalescent COVID-19 samples came from the United States, Italy and Spain.

Everyone who took part was roughly 18 to 89 years old, and they came from 20 to 25 US areas. Cohorts were based on clinical histories the participants reported. The CDR3 runs to 17 residues. Looked up from germline, CDR1 is MNHEY and CDR2 is SMNVEV (reference sequence). The ends lost 2 bases at V and 6 bases at J; junction bases unmatched: 6. V is TRBV27 and J is TRBJ2-1; 14 positions match TRBD2. Sample: PBMCs or T cells enriched from blood (not recorded which). The TCR comes from a woman in her forties with acute COVID-19. The CDR3 nucleotides are TGTGCCAGCAGTTTACGTCGACTAGCGGGAGGGCTCAATGAGCAGTTCTTC. Its protein product is CASSLRRLAGGLNEQFF.